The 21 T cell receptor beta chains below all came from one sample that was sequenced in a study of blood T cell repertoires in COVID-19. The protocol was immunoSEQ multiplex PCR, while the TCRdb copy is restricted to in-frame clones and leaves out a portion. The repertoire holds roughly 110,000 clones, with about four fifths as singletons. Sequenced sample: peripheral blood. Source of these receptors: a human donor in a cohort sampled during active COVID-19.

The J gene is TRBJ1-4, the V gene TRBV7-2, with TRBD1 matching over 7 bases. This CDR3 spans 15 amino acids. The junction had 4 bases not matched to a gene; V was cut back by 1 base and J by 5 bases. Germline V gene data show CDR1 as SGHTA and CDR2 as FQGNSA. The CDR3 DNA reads TGTGCCAGCAGCTTAGGGGGACAGAAAAATGAAAAACTGTTTTTT. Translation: CASSLGGQKNEKLFF.

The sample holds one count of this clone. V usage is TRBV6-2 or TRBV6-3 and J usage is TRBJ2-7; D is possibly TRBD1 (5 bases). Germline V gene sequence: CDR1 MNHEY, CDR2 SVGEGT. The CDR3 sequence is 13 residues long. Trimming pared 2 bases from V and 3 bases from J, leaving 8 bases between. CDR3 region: CASSYQGGYEQYF. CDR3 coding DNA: TGTGCCAGCAGTTACCAGGGCGGCTACGAGCAGTACTTC.

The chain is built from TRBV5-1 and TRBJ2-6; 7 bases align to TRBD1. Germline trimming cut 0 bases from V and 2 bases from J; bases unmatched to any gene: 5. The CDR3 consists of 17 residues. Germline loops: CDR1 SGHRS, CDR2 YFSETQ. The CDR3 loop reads CASSLVVGTAGANVLTF. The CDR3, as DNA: TGCGCCAGCAGCTTGGTAGTTGGGACAGCTGGGGCCAACGTCCTGACTTTC.

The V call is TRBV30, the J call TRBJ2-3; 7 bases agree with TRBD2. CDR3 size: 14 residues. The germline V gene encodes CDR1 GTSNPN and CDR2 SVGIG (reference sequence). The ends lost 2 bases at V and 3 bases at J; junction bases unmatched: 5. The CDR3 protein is CAWSSGTKTDTQYF. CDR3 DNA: TGTGCCTGGAGTAGCGGGACGAAAACAGATACGCAGTATTTT.

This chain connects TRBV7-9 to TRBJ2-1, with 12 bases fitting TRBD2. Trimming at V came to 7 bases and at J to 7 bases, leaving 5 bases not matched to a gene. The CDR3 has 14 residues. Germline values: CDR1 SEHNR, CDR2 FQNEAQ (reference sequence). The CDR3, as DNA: TGTGCCAGCAACCTAGCGGGGGGGTATAATGAGCAGTTCTTC. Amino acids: CASNLAGGYNEQFF.

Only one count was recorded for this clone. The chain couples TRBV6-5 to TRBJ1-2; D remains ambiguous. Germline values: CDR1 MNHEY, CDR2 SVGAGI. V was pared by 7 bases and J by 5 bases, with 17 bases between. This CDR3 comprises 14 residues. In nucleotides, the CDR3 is TGTGCCAGCACCCTGGCGACGGGATCGTATGGCTACACCTTC. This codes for CASTLATGSYGYTF.

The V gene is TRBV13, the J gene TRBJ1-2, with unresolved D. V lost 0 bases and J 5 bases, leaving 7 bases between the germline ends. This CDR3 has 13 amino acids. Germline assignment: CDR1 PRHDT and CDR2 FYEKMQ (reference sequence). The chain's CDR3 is CASSLGQNYGYTF. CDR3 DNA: TGTGCCAGCAGCTTAGGACAGAATTATGGCTACACCTTC.

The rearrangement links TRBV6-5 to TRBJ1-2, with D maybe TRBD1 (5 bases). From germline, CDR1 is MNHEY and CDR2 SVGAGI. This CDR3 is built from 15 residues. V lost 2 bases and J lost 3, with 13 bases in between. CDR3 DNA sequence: TGTGCCAGCAGTTACCATCGGGACTCACACTATGGCTACACCTTC. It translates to CASSYHRDSHYGYTF.

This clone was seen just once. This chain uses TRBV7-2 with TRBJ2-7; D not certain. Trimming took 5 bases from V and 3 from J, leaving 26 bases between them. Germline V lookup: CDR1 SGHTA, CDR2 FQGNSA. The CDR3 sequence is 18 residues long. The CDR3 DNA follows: TGTGCCAGCAGCGCTAACCTGGGCAGTAAATTGTTCGGCTACGAGCAGTACTTC. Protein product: CASSANLGSKLFGYEQYF.

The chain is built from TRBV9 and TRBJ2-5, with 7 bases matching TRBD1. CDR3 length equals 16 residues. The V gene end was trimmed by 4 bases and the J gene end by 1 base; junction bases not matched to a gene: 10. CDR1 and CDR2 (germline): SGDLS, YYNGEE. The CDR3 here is CASSPTSGQFQETQYF. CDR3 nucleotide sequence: TGTGCCAGCAGCCCAACCTCGGGACAGTTCCAAGAGACCCAGTACTTC.

The CDR3 protein is CASSLAASYEQYF. The CDR3 nucleotides are TGTGCCAGCAGTTTAGCGGCCTCCTACGAGCAGTACTTC. The V gene is TRBV12-3 or TRBV12-4, the J gene TRBJ2-7; no clear D. The CDR3 spans 13 residues. Trimming removed 0 bases from V and 0 bases from J, with 3 bases in between.

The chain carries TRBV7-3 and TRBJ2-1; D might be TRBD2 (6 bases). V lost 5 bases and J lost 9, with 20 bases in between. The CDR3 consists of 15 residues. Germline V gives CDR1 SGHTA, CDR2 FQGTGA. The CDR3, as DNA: TGTGCCAGCAGCCCCGTGGAGCGGGCGACGGCTGAGCAGTTCTTC. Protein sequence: CASSPVERATAEQFF.

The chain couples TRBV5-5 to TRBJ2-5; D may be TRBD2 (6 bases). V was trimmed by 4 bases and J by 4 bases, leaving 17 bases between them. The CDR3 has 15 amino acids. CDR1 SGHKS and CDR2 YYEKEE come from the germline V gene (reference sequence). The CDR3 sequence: CASSGGTPWGETQYF. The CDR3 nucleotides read TGTGCCAGCAGCGGCGGGACTCCCTGGGGAGAGACCCAGTACTTC.

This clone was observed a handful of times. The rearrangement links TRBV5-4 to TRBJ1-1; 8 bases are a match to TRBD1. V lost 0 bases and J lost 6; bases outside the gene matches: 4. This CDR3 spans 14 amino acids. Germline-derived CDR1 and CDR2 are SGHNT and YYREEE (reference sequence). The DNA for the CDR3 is TGTGCCAGCAGCTTGGACAGGGGGGCGGCTGAAGCTTTCTTT. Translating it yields CASSLDRGAAEAFF.

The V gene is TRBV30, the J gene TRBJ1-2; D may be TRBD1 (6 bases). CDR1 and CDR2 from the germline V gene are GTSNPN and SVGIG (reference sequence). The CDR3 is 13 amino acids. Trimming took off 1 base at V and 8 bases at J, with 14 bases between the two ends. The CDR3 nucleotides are TGTGCCTGGAGTGCGCAGGGGATGAGAGGCTACACCTTC. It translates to CAWSAQGMRGYTF.

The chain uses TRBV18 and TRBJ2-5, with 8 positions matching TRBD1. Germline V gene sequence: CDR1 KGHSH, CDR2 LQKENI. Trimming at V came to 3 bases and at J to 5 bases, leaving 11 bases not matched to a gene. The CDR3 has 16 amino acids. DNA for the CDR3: TGTGCCAGCTCACCTTATTCCGGACAGGGCGGGGAGACCCAGTACTTC. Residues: CASSPYSGQGGETQYF.

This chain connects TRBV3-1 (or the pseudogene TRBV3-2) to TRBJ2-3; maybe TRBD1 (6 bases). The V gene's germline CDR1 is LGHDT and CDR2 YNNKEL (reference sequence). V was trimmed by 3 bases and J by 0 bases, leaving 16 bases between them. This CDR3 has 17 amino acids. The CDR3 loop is CASSHSGTSTSTDTQYF. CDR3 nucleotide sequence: TGTGCCAGCAGCCACTCCGGGACATCAACTAGCACAGATACGCAGTATTTT.

CDR3 region: CASSYYRASGDEQYF. DNA for the CDR3: TGTGCCAGCAGTTACTACCGGGCTAGCGGGGACGAGCAGTACTTC. The chain links TRBV6-2 or TRBV6-3 to TRBJ2-7, with 9 bases identical to TRBD2. V gave up 1 base and J gave up 5 bases; unmatched junction bases: 6. This CDR3 has 15 amino acids. Germline V CDR1 and CDR2: MNHEY, SVGEGT.

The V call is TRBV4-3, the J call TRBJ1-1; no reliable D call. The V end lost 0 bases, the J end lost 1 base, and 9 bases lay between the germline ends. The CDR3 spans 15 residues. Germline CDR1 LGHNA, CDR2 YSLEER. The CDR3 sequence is CASSQDGLKNTEAFF. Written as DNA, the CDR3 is TGCGCCAGCAGCCAAGATGGGCTGAAGAACACTGAAGCTTTCTTT.

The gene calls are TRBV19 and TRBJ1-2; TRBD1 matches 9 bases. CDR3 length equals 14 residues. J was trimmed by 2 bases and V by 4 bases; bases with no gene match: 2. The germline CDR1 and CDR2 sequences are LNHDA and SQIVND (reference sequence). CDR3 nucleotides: TGTGCCAGTAGTAGGGGACAGGGCAACTATGGCTACACCTTC. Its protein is CASSRGQGNYGYTF.

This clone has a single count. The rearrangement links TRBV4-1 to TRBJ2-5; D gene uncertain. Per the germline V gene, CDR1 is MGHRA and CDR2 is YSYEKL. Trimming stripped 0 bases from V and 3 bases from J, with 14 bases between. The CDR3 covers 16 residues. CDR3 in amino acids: CASSQEETRGKETQYF. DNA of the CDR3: TGCGCCAGCAGCCAAGAGGAGACGCGTGGTAAAGAGACCCAGTACTTC.